A single sample gave rise to the 32 T cell receptor beta chains below, sequenced in a study of blood T cell repertoires in COVID-19. Measured with immunoSEQ multiplex PCR; TCRdb has only the in-frame clones, and not every one. The sample carries approximately 150,000 clones, approximately 82% recorded once. The sample was PBMCs or T cells enriched from blood (not recorded which). The receptors stem from a man aged 45-60 years who had recovered from COVID-19.

The chain has TRBV10-3 and TRBJ1-6, with no clear D. CDR3 length: 13 residues. Germline CDR1 and CDR2: ENHRY and SYGVKD. Between the trimmed V and J ends, which lost 10 bases and 9 bases, there was a span of 16 bases. The CDR3 DNA reads TGTGCCACCTTGTCGGAACCAGGTTCACCCCTCCACTTT. Translating gives CATLSEPGSPLHF.

The rearrangement uses TRBV7-9 and TRBJ1-1; D gene unclear. The germline gives CDR1 SEHNR, CDR2 FQNEAQ (reference sequence). The CDR3 sequence is 15 residues long. Trimming left V 1 base short and J 4 bases short, with 13 bases between. The CDR3 DNA follows: TGTGCCAGCAGCTTAGAGGGAGTGGTTTCCACTGAAGCTTTCTTT. Translating it yields CASSLEGVVSTEAFF. Supplemented by reference TRBV7-9 and TRBJ1-1, the full variable domain reads DTGVSQNPRHKITKRGQNVTFRCDPISEHNRLYWYRQTLGQGPEFLTYFQNEAQLEKSRLLSDRFSAERPKGSFSTLEIQRTEQGDSAMYLCASSLEGVVSTEAFFGQGTRLTVV.

The chain joins TRBV4-1 to TRBJ1-3, with 7 bases that match TRBD1. The V gene end was trimmed by 0 bases and the J gene end by 8 bases; junction bases not matched to a gene: 10. Looked up from germline, CDR1 is MGHRA and CDR2 is YSYEKL. The CDR3 is made up of 16 amino acids. The CDR3 spells CASSQDTQGRLDTIYF. In DNA, the CDR3 is TGCGCCAGCAGCCAAGACACACAGGGGAGACTAGACACCATATATTTT.

This clone was seen a few times. The chain combines TRBV10-1 with TRBJ2-3, with 7 bases lining up with TRBD2. This CDR3 region has 17 residues. V lost 0 bases and J lost 0; bases outside the gene matches: 6. Germline CDR1 reads WNHNN; CDR2 reads SYGVQD (reference sequence). Here the CDR3 DNA reads TGCGCCAGCAGTGAGTCGCCTAGCGGTTCTAGCACAGATACGCAGTATTTT. Amino acid sequence: CASSESPSGSSTDTQYF.

The chain links TRBV9 to TRBJ1-4; perhaps TRBD1 as D (5 bases). The CDR3 is made up of 17 amino acids. Trimming cost V 3 bases and J 1 base, with 16 bases left between them. The germline V gene encodes CDR1 SGDLS and CDR2 YYNGEE. The DNA for the CDR3 is TGTGCCAGCAGCGCTACCATAAAGGGGCGAACTAATGAAAAACTGTTTTTT. Protein sequence: CASSATIKGRTNEKLFF.

The V and J genes are TRBV7-8 and TRBJ1-2; TRBD1 matches 11 bases. This CDR3 region has 17 residues. The germline V gene encodes CDR1 SGHVS and CDR2 FQNEAQ. J was trimmed by 8 bases and V by 5 bases; bases with no gene match: 16. The CDR3 nucleotides read TGTGCCAGCAGCAAACAAACCGGGGACAGGGGGAATCGGGGCTACACCTTC. Translation: CASSKQTGDRGNRGYTF.

The rearrangement uses TRBV27 and TRBJ2-7; the D is unclear. Germline V lookup: CDR1 MNHEY, CDR2 SMNVEV (reference sequence). This CDR3 region has 16 residues. Trimming cost V 4 bases and J 0 bases, with 16 bases left between them. CDR3 DNA: TGTGCCAGCAGTTCCAATCTACAAAGGAGCTCCTACGAGCAGTACTTC. Translating it yields CASSSNLQRSSYEQYF.

This chain joins TRBV5-4 and TRBJ2-4; D is possibly TRBD2 (5 bases). Looked up from germline, CDR1 is SGHNT and CDR2 is YYREEE (reference sequence). V was cut by 2 bases and J by 0 bases, with 9 bases left in between. CDR3 length: 15 amino acids. DNA for the CDR3: TGTGCCAGCAGCTTCGGAGGAAGAGCCAAAAACATTCAGTACTTC. This encodes CASSFGGRAKNIQYF.

This clone showed up just once. V usage is TRBV7-2 and J usage is TRBJ2-5; no reliable D call. The CDR3 is 13 residues long. The germline V and J ends were trimmed by 2 bases and 2 bases, with 6 bases remaining between them. CDR1 and CDR2 (germline): SGHTA, FQGNSA. CDR3 sequence: CASSLSLQETQYF. DNA for the CDR3: TGTGCCAGCAGCTTATCGCTACAAGAGACCCAGTACTTC.

The sample holds one count of this clone. The chain carries TRBV7-3 and TRBJ2-5, with TRBD1 matching over 10 bases. With V trimmed by 1 base and J by 4 bases, 3 bases remained unmatched. This CDR3 has 15 residues. Germline CDR1 reads SGHTA; CDR2 reads FQGTGA. In DNA form, the CDR3 reads TGTGCCAGCAGCTTAAGACAGGGGGCGGGAGAGACCCAGTACTTC. It is translated as CASSLRQGAGETQYF.

The chain has TRBV5-1 and TRBJ1-4; no definite D call. Germline V CDR1 and CDR2: SGHRS, YFSETQ. V lost 2 bases and J 0 bases, leaving 5 bases between the germline ends. The CDR3 covers 14 residues. This CDR3 is CASSFSTTNEKLFF. In nucleotides, the CDR3 is TGCGCCAGCAGCTTCAGTACAACTAATGAAAAACTGTTTTTT. The whole variable domain, filled in from reference TRBV5-1 and TRBJ1-4, reads KAGVTQTPRYLIKTRGQQVTLSCSPISGHRSVSWYQQTPGQGLQFLFEYFSETQRNKGNFPGRFSGRQFSNSRSEMNVSTLELGDSALYLCASSFSTTNEKLFFGSGTQLSVL.

The chain employs TRBV30 and TRBJ2-5, with 14 bases lining up with TRBD2. The CDR3 has 15 residues. The germline V gene has CDR1 GTSNPN and CDR2 SVGIG (reference sequence). Trimming took 5 bases from V and 7 from J; bases not matched to a gene: 9. The CDR3 nucleotides are TGTGCCTGGGCTCGACTAGCGGGGGGGCTGGGGACCCAGTACTTC. Residues: CAWARLAGGLGTQYF.

The J gene is TRBJ1-5, the V gene TRBV4-2; 9 bases map to TRBD1. Looked up from germline, CDR1 is LGHNA and CDR2 is YNFKEQ. The CDR3 runs 17 residues. The J segment lost 3 bases and the V segment lost 4 bases, leaving 10 bases of the junction unmatched. This CDR3 is CASSPGQGMNINQPQHF. In nucleotides, the CDR3 is TGTGCCAGCAGCCCCGGACAGGGGATGAATATCAATCAGCCCCAGCATTTT.

This chain links TRBV5-4 with TRBJ2-5; no firm D call. V lost 4 bases and J 2 bases, leaving 9 bases between the germline ends. This CDR3 comprises 13 residues. Germline V gene data show CDR1 as SGHNT and CDR2 as YYREEE (reference sequence). The CDR3 region has the DNA TGTGCCAGCAGCCCGACACCTCAAGAGACCCAGTACTTC. Translating it yields CASSPTPQETQYF.

The V gene is TRBV7-8, the J gene TRBJ1-2; possible D gene TRBD1, 5 bases. V was clipped by 5 bases and J by 4 bases, with 20 bases between them. The V gene's germline CDR1 is SGHVS and CDR2 FQNEAQ. The CDR3 contains 16 residues. CDR3 sequence: CASSPQGAVPSYGYTF. CDR3 nucleotides: TGTGCCAGCAGCCCTCAGGGTGCGGTCCCCAGCTATGGCTACACCTTC.

This chain uses TRBV7-8 with TRBJ2-7, with D maybe TRBD1 (6 bases). The ends were cut back, 3 bases at V and 3 bases at J, with 12 bases in the middle. Looked up from germline, CDR1 is SGHVS and CDR2 is FQNEAQ. There are 14 residues in the CDR3. The CDR3 sequence is CASSFNRDIYEQYF. CDR3 DNA: TGTGCCAGCAGCTTCAACCGGGACATCTACGAGCAGTACTTC.

The gene calls are TRBV9 and TRBJ2-1; a possible D gene is TRBD2 (7 bases). The V gene's germline CDR1 is SGDLS and CDR2 YYNGEE. Trimming removed 1 base at V and 7 bases at J, with 18 bases between. The CDR3 extends over 16 amino acids. CDR3 DNA sequence: TGTGCCAGCAGCGTACACCTAGGGGGGGTCCTTAATGAGCAGTTCTTC. Translation: CASSVHLGGVLNEQFF. Drawing the rest from reference TRBV9 and TRBJ2-1, the complete variable domain is DSGVTQTPKHLITATGQRVTLRCSPRSGDLSVYWYQQSLDQGLQFLIQYYNGEERAKGNILERFSAQQFPDLHSELNLSSLELGDSALYFCASSVHLGGVLNEQFFGPGTRLTVL.

The chain combines TRBV3-1 (or the pseudogene TRBV3-2) with TRBJ2-4; possible D gene TRBD1, 5 bases. V lost 0 bases and J lost 2, with 14 bases in between. The CDR3 sequence is 17 residues long. Germline V CDR1 and CDR2: LGHDT, YNNKEL (reference sequence). The CDR3 protein is CASSQDGQGWTKNIQYF. The CDR3 DNA is TGTGCCAGCAGCCAAGATGGACAAGGCTGGACCAAAAACATTCAGTACTTC.

This clone was observed once. CDR3 residues: CASIQDISSYNEQFF. In DNA, the CDR3 is TGTGCCAGCATCCAGGACATTAGCTCCTACAATGAGCAGTTCTTC. The chain is built from TRBV2 and TRBJ2-1, with TRBD1 as a possible D gene (5 bases). V was cut by 7 bases and J by 0 bases, with 13 bases left in between. The CDR3 consists of 15 residues. Germline V gene lookup returns CDR1 SNHLY and CDR2 FYNNEI.

V and J are TRBV15 and TRBJ2-2; 8 bases line up with TRBD1. Per the germline V gene, CDR1 is LNHNV and CDR2 is YYDKDF (reference sequence). With V trimmed by 9 bases and J by 3 bases, 9 bases remained unmatched. This CDR3 is built from 15 residues. CDR3 in amino acids: CATEDRVDYTGELFF. CDR3 DNA sequence: TGTGCCACGGAGGACAGGGTTGACTACACCGGGGAGCTGTTTTTT.

The gene calls are TRBV6-6 and TRBJ1-4; 9 bases map to TRBD1. V lost 6 bases to trimming and J lost 2 bases; unmatched junction nucleotides: 4. There are 15 residues in the CDR3. CDR1 is MNHNY, CDR2 SVGAGI, per germline (reference sequence). This CDR3 is CASRAGTGTNEKLFF. The CDR3 region has the DNA TGTGCCAGCAGAGCCGGGACAGGGACTAATGAAAAACTGTTTTTT.

V gene TRBV30 combines with J gene TRBJ2-1; 9 bases map to TRBD2. With V trimmed by 5 bases and J by 10 bases, 9 bases remained unmatched. Per germline, CDR1 GTSNPN and CDR2 SVGIG (reference sequence). The CDR3 covers 13 residues. The CDR3 nucleotides are TGTGCCTGGGTTAGCGGGGGCCAGAGGGAGCAGTTCTTC. Protein product: CAWVSGGQREQFF.

This clone was counted between two and nine times. The genes are TRBV5-1 and TRBJ1-4, with D unresolved. The CDR3 loop spans 15 amino acids. Trimming took 0 bases from V and 7 from J, leaving 13 bases between them. CDR1 is SGHRS and CDR2 is YFSETQ in the germline V gene. The CDR3 protein is CASSLGTTSSEKLFF. The DNA of the CDR3 is TGCGCCAGCAGCTTGGGGACTACTAGTAGTGAAAAACTGTTTTTT.

The chain couples TRBV3-1 (or the pseudogene TRBV3-2) to TRBJ1-6; D is unclear. Germline CDR1 reads LGHDT; CDR2 reads YNNKEL (reference sequence). V was shortened by 4 bases and J by 0 bases, with 13 bases between the two germline ends. This CDR3 comprises 17 residues. The CDR3 DNA reads TGTGCCAGCAGCCGCGGGAAGGATAGCTCCTATAATTCACCCCTCCACTTT. Its translation: CASSRGKDSSYNSPLHF.

V usage is TRBV2 and J usage is TRBJ2-3, with unresolved D. This CDR3 comprises 14 residues. Germline CDR1 SNHLY, CDR2 FYNNEI. Trimming shortened V by 2 bases and J by 1 base, and 7 bases separated the two germline ends. The CDR3 nucleotides read TGTGCCAGCAGTGAATTTCTAGGCACAGATACGCAGTATTTT. Protein product: CASSEFLGTDTQYF.

The table lists this clone with a few counts. The CDR3 region is CASSLVSAGAQNIQYF. The CDR3 coding sequence is TGCGCCAGCAGCTTGGTTTCAGCGGGGGCCCAAAACATTCAGTACTTC. This chain joins TRBV5-1 and TRBJ2-4; TRBD2 matches at 8 bases. Unmatched junction bases numbered 7, after V lost 0 bases and J lost 5 bases. The CDR3 is 16 residues long. From germline, CDR1 is SGHRS and CDR2 YFSETQ.

This clone was seen only a few times. The chain joins TRBV5-5 to TRBJ2-6, with D possibly TRBD1 on 6 matching bases. Germline V gene lookup returns CDR1 SGHKS and CDR2 YYEKEE (reference sequence). V dropped 0 bases and J dropped 0 bases, with 10 bases sitting between them. There are 17 residues in the CDR3. The CDR3 loop reads CASSLEGVLSGANVLTF. The DNA of the CDR3 is TGTGCCAGCAGCTTGGAGGGGGTTCTCTCTGGGGCCAACGTCCTGACTTTC.

The rearrangement joins TRBV18 to TRBJ1-3; 11 bases are shared with TRBD1. V was pared by 2 bases and J by 2 bases, with 2 bases of the junction left unmatched. This CDR3 has 16 residues. CDR1 and CDR2 (germline): KGHSH, LQKENI. The CDR3 spells CASSPGQGAAGNTIYF. Here the CDR3 DNA reads TGTGCCAGCTCACCAGGACAGGGGGCTGCTGGAAACACCATATATTTT.

The V gene is TRBV7-8, the J gene TRBJ2-5; D gene ambiguous. CDR3 size: 12 residues. From germline, CDR1 is SGHVS and CDR2 FQNEAQ. V was clipped by 1 base and J by 5 bases, with 5 bases between them. CDR3 region: CASSLGPETQYF. The CDR3 DNA reads as TGTGCCAGCAGCTTAGGGCCCGAGACCCAGTACTTC.

This chain connects TRBV9 to TRBJ2-3; 9 positions agree with TRBD2. The CDR3 has 17 residues. The germline CDR1 and CDR2 sequences are SGDLS and YYNGEE. The ends lost 4 bases at V and 0 bases at J; junction bases unmatched: 9. Written as DNA, the CDR3 is TGTGCCAGCAGCCTACAAGCTAGCGGGGCTAGCACAGATACGCAGTATTTT. This codes for CASSLQASGASTDTQYF.

The chain combines TRBV18 with TRBJ2-5, with no clear D. The V gene's germline CDR1 is KGHSH and CDR2 LQKENI. The CDR3 has 13 residues. Trimming removed 4 bases from V and 1 base from J, with 7 bases in between. This chain's CDR3 is CASSRTVQETQYF. For the CDR3, the DNA is TGTGCCAGCTCACGCACGGTCCAAGAGACCCAGTACTTC.

This clone is termed medium-sized (0.01 to 0.1%). The chain is built from TRBV19 and TRBJ2-7; TRBD2 aligns across 7 bases. Trimming took 0 bases from V and 5 from J; bases not matched to a gene: 7. The CDR3 spans 15 residues. Germline loops: CDR1 LNHDA, CDR2 SQIVND (reference sequence). The CDR3 DNA sequence: TGTGCCAGTAGTATAGAAGGGAGGGATGACGACGAGCAGTACTTC. This codes for CASSIEGRDDDEQYF. The whole variable domain, remainder taken from reference TRBV19 and TRBJ2-7, is DGGITQSPKYLFRKEGQNVTLSCEQNLNHDAMYWYRQDPGQGLRLIYYSQIVNDFQKGDIAEGYSVSREKKESFPLTVTSAQKNPTAFYLCASSIEGRDDDEQYFGPGTRLTVT.